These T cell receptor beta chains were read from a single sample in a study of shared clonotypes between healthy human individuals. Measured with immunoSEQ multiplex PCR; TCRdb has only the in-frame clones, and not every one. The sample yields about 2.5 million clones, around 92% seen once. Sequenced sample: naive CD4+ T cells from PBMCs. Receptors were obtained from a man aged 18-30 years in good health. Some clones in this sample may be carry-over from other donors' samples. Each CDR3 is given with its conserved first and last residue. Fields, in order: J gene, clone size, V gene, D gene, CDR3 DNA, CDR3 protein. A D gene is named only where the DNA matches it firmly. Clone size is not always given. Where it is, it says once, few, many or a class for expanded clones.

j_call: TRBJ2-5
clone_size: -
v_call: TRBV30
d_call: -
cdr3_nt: TGTGCCTGGAGTCGGCCCGTGGAGACCCAGTACTTC
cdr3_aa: CAWSRPVETQYF

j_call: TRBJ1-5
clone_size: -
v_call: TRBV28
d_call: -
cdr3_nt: TGTGCCAGCTCGGCTGGGGGCGGCAATCAGCCCCAGCATTTT
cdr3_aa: CASSAGGGNQPQHF

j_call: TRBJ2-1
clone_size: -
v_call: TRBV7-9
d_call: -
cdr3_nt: TGTGCCAGCAGCTTACAGGGTATCTACAATGAGCAGTTCTTC
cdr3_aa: CASSLQGIYNEQFF

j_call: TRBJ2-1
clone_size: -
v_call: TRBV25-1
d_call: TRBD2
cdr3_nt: TGTGCCAGCAGTGACATCACCGGGACTAGTCGTACCAATGAGCAGTTCTTC
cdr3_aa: CASSDITGTSRTNEQFF

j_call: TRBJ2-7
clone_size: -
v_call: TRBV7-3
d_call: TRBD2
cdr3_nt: TGTGCCAGCAGTACCGGGGCTAGCGGGAGTGACGAGCAGTACTTC
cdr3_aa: CASSTGASGSDEQYF

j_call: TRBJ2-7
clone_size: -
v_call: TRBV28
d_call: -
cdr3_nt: TGTGCCAGCAGTTGGCAGCCGAGCTCCTACGAGCAGTACTTC
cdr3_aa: CASSWQPSSYEQYF

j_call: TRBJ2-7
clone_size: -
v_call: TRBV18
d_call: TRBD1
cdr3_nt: TGTGCCAGCTCACGGGGACAGGGTACCTACGAGCAGTACTTC
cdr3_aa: CASSRGQGTYEQYF

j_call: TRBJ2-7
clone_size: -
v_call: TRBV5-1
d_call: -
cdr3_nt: TGCGCCAGCAGCAAGGCGGCTCCTATTGGCCACGAGCAGTACTTC
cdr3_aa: CASSKAAPIGHEQYF

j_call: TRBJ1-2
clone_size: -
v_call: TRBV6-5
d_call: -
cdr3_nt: TGTGCCAGCGCCGACAGCCTCTTACGCTATGGCTACACCTTC
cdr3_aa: CASADSLLRYGYTF

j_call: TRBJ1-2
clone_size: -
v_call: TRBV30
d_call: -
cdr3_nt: TGTGCCTGGAGTCTTGGGAACTATGGCTACACCTTC
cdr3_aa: CAWSLGNYGYTF

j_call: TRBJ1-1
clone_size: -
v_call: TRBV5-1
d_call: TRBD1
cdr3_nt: TGCGCCAGCAGCGGACAGGGAGGGGGCACTGAAGCTTTCTTT
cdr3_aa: CASSGQGGGTEAFF

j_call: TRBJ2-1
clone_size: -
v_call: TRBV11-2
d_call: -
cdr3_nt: TGTGCCAGCAGCTTAGGGGGAAGTACATACAATGAGCAGTTCTTC
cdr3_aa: CASSLGGSTYNEQFF

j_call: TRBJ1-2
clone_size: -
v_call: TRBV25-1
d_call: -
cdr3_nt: TGTGCCAGCAGTGAATATAAGGGACACTTCTATGGCTACACCTTC
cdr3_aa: CASSEYKGHFYGYTF

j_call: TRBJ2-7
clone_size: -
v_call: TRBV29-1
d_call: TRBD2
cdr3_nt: TGCAGCGTCCAGCGCGGGGGACGGGAATACGAGCAGTACTTC
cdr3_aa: CSVQRGGREYEQYF

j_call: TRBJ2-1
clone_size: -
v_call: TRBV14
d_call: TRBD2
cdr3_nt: TGTGCCAGCAGCCCCAGCGGGAGGGCCATGTATGAGCAGTTCTTC
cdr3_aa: CASSPSGRAMYEQFF

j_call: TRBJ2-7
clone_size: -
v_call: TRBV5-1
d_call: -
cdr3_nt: TGCGCCAGCAGCGGCGGGACTCCCACGGGAGAGCAGTACTTC
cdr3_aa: CASSGGTPTGEQYF

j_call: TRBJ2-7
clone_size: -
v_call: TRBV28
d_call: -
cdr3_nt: TGTGCCAGCACCCAGAGTTTTCCCTACGAGCAGTACTTC
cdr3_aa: CASTQSFPYEQYF

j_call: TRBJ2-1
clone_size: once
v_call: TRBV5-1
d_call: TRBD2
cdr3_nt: TGCGCCAGCAGCTTGGCCCTAGCGGGACACGAGCAGTTCTTC
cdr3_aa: CASSLALAGHEQFF

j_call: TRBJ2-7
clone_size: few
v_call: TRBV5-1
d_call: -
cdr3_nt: TGCGCCAGCAGCTTGGTTGGGGACGAGCAGTACTTC
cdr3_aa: CASSLVGDEQYF

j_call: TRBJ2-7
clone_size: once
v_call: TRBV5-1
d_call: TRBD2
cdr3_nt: TGCGCCAGCAGCTCTTCGTCCCTAGCGGGAGGAGTTTCCTACGAGCAGTACTTC
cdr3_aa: CASSSSSLAGGVSYEQYF

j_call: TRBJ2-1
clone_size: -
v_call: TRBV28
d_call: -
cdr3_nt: TGTGCCAGCAGTTCCTTGGCGGCGGAGCAGTTCTTC
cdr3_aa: CASSSLAAEQFF

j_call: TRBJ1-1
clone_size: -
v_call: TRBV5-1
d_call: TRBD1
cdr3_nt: TGCGCCAGCAGCTGGTCACAGGGGGCAACTGAAGCTTTCTTT
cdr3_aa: CASSWSQGATEAFF

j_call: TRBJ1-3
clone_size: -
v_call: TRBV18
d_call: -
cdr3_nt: TGTGCCAGCTCACCACCAGGGCCTGGAAACACCATATATTTT
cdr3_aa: CASSPPGPGNTIYF

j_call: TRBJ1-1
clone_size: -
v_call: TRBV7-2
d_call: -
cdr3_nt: TGTGCCAGCAGCTTAGCGCTGGAGAACACTGAAGCTTTCTTT
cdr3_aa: CASSLALENTEAFF

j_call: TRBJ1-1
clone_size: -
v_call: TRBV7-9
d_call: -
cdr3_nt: TGTGCCAGCAGCCTGGAAACTGAAGCTTTCTTT
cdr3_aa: CASSLETEAFF

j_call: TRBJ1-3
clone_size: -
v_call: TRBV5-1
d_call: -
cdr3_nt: TGCGCCAGCAGTCCCGGGGACTCTGGAAACACCATATATTTT
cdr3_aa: CASSPGDSGNTIYF

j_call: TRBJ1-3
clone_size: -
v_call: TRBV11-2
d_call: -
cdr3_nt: TGTGCCAGCAGCCAAGATGAGTGGGACACCATATATTTT
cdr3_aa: CASSQDEWDTIYF

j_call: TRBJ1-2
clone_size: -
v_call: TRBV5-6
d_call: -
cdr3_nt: TGTGCCAGCCACACTCTGGACCCCAGCGCATCCTACTATGGCTACACCTTC
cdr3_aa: CASHTLDPSASYYGYTF

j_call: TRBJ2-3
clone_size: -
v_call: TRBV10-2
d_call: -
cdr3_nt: TGCGCCAGCTCCCAATCGATAAGCACAGATACGCAGTATTTT
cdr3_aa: CASSQSISTDTQYF

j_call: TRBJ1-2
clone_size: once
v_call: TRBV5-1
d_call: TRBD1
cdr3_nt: TGCGCCAGCAGCTTGGCCCCTCTGACAGGGGGTTCTGGCTACACCTTC
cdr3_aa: CASSLAPLTGGSGYTF

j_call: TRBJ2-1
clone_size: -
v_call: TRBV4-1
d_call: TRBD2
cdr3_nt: TGCGCCAGCAGCCCAATAGCGGGAGTAGGTTGGTTCTTC
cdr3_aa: CASSPIAGVGWFF

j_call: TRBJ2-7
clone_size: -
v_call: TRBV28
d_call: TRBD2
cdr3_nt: TGTGCCAGCAGTTTGGCTAGCGGGACTCCCTACGAGCAGTACTTC
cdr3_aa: CASSLASGTPYEQYF

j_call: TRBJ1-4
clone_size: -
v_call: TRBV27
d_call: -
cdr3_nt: TGTGCCAGCAGTTTATCGCCTCATAGACGTGAAAAACTGTTTTTT
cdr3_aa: CASSLSPHRREKLFF

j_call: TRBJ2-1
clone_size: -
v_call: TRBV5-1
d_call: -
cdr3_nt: TGCGCCAGCAGCTCCAACTACAATGAGCAGTTCTTC
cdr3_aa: CASSSNYNEQFF

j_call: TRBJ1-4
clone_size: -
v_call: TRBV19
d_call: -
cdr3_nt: TGTGCCAGTAGTATGGGAGGCGCAGGGGAAAAACTGTTTTTT
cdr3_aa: CASSMGGAGEKLFF

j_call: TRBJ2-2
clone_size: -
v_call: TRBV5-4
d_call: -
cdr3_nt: TGTGCCAGCAGCTTGTTGCGGGGACAGAGGAACACCGGGGAGCTGTTTTTT
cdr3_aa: CASSLLRGQRNTGELFF

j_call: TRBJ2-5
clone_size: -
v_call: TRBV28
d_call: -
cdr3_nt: TGTGCCAGCAGTTTGTGGCAGGGACAAGAGACCCAGTACTTC
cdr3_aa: CASSLWQGQETQYF

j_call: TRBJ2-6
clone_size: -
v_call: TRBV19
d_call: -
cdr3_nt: TGTGCCAGTAGTATAGCCGGGAGCTCTGGGGCCAACGTCCTGACTTTC
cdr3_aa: CASSIAGSSGANVLTF

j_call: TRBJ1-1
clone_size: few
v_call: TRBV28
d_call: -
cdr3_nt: TGTGCCAGACGAAGGCAGCGGACTGAAGCTTTCTTT
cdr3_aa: CARRRQRTEAFF

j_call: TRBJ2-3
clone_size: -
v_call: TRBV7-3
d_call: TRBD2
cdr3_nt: TGTGCCAGCAGCTTAGGACTAGGAGCCACAGATACGCAGTATTTT
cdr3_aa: CASSLGLGATDTQYF

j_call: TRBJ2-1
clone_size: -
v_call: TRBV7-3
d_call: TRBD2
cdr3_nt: TGTGCCAGCAGCTTACTGGGACTAGCCGCATCCAATGAGCAGTTCTTC
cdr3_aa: CASSLLGLAASNEQFF

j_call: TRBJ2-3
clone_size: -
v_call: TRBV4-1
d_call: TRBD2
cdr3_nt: TGCGCCAGCAGCCAGAAGCTAGCGGCTAGCACAGATACGCAGTATTTT
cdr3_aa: CASSQKLAASTDTQYF

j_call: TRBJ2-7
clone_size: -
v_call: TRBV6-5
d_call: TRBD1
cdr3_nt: TGTGCCAGCAGTAAGCCCGGGACAGGGAGCGGCGAGCAGTACTTC
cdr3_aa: CASSKPGTGSGEQYF

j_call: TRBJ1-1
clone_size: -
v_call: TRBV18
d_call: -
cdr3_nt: TGTGCCAGCTCACCGCCGGGACGGACGAACACTGAAGCTTTCTTT
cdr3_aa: CASSPPGRTNTEAFF

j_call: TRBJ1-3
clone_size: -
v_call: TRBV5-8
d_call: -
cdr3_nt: TGTGCCAGCAGTTCCACCGTGTCTGGAAACACCATATATTTT
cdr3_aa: CASSSTVSGNTIYF

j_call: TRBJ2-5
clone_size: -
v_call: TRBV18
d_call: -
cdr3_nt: TGTGCCAGCTCACCAGGGCGGGTGTGGGAAGAGACCCAGTACTTC
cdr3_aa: CASSPGRVWEETQYF

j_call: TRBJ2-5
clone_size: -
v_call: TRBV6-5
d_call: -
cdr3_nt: -
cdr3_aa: CASSSSSLRETQYF

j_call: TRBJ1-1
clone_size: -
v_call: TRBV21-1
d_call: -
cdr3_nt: TGTGCCAGCAGCAAATTGCAGTCCTACACTGAAGCTTTCTTT
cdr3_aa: CASSKLQSYTEAFF

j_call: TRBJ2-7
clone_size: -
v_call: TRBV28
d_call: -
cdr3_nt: TGTGCCAGCAGTTTATGGGGCGGCGGGTCTCCCTACGAGCAGTACTTC
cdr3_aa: CASSLWGGGSPYEQYF

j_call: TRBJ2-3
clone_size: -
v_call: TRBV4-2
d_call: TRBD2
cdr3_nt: TGTGCCAGCAGCCAGAAGACTAGCGGGGCGTCCCAGTATTTT
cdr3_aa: CASSQKTSGASQYF

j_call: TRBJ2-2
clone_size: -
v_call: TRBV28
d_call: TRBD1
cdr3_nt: TGTGCCAGCAGTTTATGGAGGGGGCGGAACACCGGGGAGCTGTTTTTT
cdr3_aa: CASSLWRGRNTGELFF

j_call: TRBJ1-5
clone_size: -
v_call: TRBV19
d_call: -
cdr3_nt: TGTGCCAGTACGATCCAGTACCGCAATCAGCCCCAGCATTTT
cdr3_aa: CASTIQYRNQPQHF

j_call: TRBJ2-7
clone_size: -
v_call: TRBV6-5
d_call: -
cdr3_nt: TGTGCCAGCAGTTACAATCCAACGGGGAGCTCCTACGAGCAGTACTTC
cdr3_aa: CASSYNPTGSSYEQYF

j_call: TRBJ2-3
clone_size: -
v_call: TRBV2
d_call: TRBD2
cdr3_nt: TGTGCCAGCATGTCGGCTAGCGGGAGTTTGGGTTTGGCAGATACGCAGTATTTT
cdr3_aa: CASMSASGSLGLADTQYF

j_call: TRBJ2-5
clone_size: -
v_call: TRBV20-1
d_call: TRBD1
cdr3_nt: TGCAGTGCTAACAGGGGGGTGACCCAGTACTTC
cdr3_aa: CSANRGVTQYF

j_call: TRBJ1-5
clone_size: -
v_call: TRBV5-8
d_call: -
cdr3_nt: TGTGCCAGCAGCTTCGTACAGGGAGATTATAGCAATCAGCCCCAGCATTTT
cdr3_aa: CASSFVQGDYSNQPQHF

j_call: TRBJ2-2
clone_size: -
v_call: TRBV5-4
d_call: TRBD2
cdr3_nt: TGTGCCAGCAGGCTAGCGGGAGTTCGGACCGGGGAGCTGTTTTTT
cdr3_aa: CASRLAGVRTGELFF